This TCR beta chain appears in the sequencing data of a study of CD8+ T cells in alopecia areata. Study summary: Those patients who were treated received oral tofacitinib, which was given at 5 to 10 mg twice daily for moderate-to-severe alopecia areata. Overall study results and limits: TCR sharing across patients was less clear than in mice, possibly HLA-related.

The investigators collected lesional scalp punch biopsies and peripheral blood from alopecia areata patients. The sorting of PBMCs gave CD4+ and CD8+ T cells. Reverse transcribed after extraction, RNA yielded cDNA as the sequencing template. Sequenced by immunoSEQ multiplex PCR; TCRdb stores in-frame clones only, minus some. The data show about 180,000 clones, approximately 59% seen once. This clone was seen only once. The antigen is undetermined. CDR1 SGHRS and CDR2 YFSETQ come from the germline V gene. The CDR3 loop spans 13 amino acids. Trimming shortened V by 4 bases and J by 7 bases, and 14 bases separated the two germline ends.

The sample in question was CD4+ T cells sorted from blood, obtained at week 0. The chain employs TRBV5-1 and TRBJ1-1, with D maybe TRBD1 (5 bases). The sequence was obtained from a human donor with alopecia areata. In nucleotides, the CDR3 is TGCGCCAGCAGCACAGGAGACGGCGTTGAAGCTTTCTTT. Protein product: CASSTGDGVEAFF.